This T cell receptor beta chain was sequenced during a study of blood T cells in healthy people across ages. General study results and limits: Per million T cells, TCR beta diversity dropped roughly linearly as age increased. It was held that the diversity estimates obtained from one million T cells were underestimates.

The V segment lost 8 bases and the J segment 8 bases; nucleotides outside the gene matches: 10. This CDR3 has 14 residues. The germline gives CDR1 MNHEY, CDR2 SVGEGT. In the case of this clonotype: The antigen remains undetermined.

A second roughly 6 to 11 cycle PCR used barcoded and J-beta primers. TCRdb used MiXCR to reprocess the 5' RACE reads, holding one entry per CDR3 protein. The sample records 750,000 or so distinct CDR3 sequences, more than 20% being singletons. These data also featured in a second study, about T cells of mothers and their children. That study reports: According to the study, all extracted RNA entered cDNA synthesis at roughly 1.5 ug per 15 ul. Mothers and children who were related shared slightly more overlap than unrelated pairs, but not significantly more.

The clonotype was recovered from a boy aged 5-17 years in good health. Sequenced sample: blood. The chain has TRBV6-2 or TRBV6-3 and TRBJ2-1; TRBD2 matches 9 bases. The DNA of the CDR3 is TGTGCCAGCGGTTCGGGACTAGCTGGCCATGAGCAGTTCTTC. Its protein product is CASGSGLAGHEQFF.